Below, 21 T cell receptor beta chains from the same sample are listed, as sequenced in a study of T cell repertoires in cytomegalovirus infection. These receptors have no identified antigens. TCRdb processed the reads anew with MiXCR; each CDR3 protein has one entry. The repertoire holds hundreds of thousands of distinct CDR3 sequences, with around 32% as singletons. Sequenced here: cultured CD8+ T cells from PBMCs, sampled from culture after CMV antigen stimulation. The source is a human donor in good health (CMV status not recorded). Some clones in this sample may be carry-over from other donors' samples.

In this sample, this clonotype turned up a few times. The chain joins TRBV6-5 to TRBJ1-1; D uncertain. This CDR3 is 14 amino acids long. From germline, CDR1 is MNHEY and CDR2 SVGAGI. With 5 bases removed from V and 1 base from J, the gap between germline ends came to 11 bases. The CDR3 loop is CASSLKYPNTEAFF. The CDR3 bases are TGTGCCAGCAGTCTCAAGTATCCGAACACTGAAGCTTTCTTT.

The DNA for the CDR3 is TGTGCCAGTAGTATACAGGGGATCCACACTGAAGCTTTCTTT. It codes for CASSIQGIHTEAFF. The rearrangement uses TRBV19 and TRBJ1-1; possible D gene TRBD1, 6 bases. Trimming removed 2 bases at V and 3 bases at J, with 10 bases between. The length of the CDR3 is 14 residues. The germline V gene has CDR1 LNHDA and CDR2 SQIVND (reference sequence).

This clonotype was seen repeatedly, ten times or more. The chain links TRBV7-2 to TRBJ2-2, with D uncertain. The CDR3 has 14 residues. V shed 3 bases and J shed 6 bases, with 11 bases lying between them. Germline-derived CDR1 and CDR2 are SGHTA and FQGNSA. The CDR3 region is CASSFHGLAGELFF. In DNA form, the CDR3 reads TGTGCCAGCAGCTTTCATGGGTTGGCCGGGGAGCTGTTTTTT. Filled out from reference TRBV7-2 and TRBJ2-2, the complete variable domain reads GAGVSQSPSNKVTEKGKDVELRCDPISGHTALYWYRQSLGQGLEFLIYFQGNSAPDKSGLPSDRFSAERTGGSVSTLTIQRTQQEDSAVYLCASSFHGLAGELFFGEGSRLTVL.

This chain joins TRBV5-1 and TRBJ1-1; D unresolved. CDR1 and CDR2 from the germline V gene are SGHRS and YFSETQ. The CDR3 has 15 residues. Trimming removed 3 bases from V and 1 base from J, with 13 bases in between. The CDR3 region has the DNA TGCGCCAGCAGCTCCGTTTCAGTAGGGAACACTGAAGCTTTCTTT. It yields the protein CASSSVSVGNTEAFF.

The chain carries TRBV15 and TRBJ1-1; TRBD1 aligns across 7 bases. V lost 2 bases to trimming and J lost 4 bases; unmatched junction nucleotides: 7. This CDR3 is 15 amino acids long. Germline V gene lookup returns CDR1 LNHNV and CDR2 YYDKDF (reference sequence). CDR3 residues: CATSRRQGGFTEAFF. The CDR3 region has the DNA TGTGCCACCAGCAGAAGACAGGGCGGTTTCACTGAAGCTTTCTTT.

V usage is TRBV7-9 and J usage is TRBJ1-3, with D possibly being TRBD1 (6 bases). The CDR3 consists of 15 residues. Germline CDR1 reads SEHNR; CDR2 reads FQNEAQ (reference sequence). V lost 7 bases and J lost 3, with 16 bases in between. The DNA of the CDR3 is TGTGCCAGCACCTCTGCTGCAGGGGTTGGAAACACCATATATTTT. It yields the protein CASTSAAGVGNTIYF.

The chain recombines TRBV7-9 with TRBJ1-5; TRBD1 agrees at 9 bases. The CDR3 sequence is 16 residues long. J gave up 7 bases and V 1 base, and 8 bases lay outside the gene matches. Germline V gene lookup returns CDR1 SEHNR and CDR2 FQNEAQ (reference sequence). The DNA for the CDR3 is TGTGCCAGCAGCTTAGGGACAGGGGAGGGGAAGCAGCCCCAGCATTTT. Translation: CASSLGTGEGKQPQHF.

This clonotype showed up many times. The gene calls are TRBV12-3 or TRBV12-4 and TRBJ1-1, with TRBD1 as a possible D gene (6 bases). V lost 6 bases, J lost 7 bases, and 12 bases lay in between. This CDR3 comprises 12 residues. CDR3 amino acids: CASSWTVFEAFF. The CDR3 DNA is TGTGCCAGCAGCTGGACAGTATTTGAAGCTTTCTTT.

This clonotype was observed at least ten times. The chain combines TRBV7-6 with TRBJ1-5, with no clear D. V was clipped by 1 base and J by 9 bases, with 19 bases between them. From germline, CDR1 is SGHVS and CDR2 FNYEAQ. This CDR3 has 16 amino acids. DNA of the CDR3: TGTGCCAGCAGCTTAGTGTTGGTCCCGGGCGGAAGGCCCCAGCATTTT. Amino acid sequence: CASSLVLVPGGRPQHF.

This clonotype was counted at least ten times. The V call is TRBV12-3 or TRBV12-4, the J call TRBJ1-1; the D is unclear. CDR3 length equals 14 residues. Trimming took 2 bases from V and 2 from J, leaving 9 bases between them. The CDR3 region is CASSLSTHNTEAFF. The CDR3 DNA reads TGTGCCAGCAGTTTAAGCACACACAACACTGAAGCTTTCTTT.

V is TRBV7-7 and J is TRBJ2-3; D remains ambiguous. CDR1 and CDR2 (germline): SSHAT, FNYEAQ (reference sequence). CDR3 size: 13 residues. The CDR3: CARSSRGTDTQYF. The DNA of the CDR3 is TGTGCTAGGAGCTCCCGTGGCACAGATACGCAGTATTTT.

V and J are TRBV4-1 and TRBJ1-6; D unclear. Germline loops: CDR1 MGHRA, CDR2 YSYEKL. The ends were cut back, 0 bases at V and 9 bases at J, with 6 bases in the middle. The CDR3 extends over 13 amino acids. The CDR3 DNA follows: TGCGCCAGCAGCCAAGAGGAGGGTTCACCCCTCCACTTT. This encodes CASSQEEGSPLHF.

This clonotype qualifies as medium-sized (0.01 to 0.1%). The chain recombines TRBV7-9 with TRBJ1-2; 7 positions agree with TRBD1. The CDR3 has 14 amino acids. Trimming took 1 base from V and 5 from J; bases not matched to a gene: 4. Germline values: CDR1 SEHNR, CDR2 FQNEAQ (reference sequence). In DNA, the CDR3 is TGTGCCAGCAGCTTAGTTGCAGGGGGATATGGCTACACCTTC. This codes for CASSLVAGGYGYTF. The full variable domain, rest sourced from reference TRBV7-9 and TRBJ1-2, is DTGVSQNPRHKITKRGQNVTFRCDPISEHNRLYWYRQTLGQGPEFLTYFQNEAQLEKSRLLSDRFSAERPKGSFSTLEIQRTEQGDSAMYLCASSLVAGGYGYTFGSGTRLTVV.

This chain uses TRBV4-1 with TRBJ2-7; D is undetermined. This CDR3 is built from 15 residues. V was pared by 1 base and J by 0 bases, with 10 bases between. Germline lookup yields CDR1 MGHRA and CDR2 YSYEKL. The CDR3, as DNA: TGCGCCAGCAGCCAAGGGACCGATCGCTCCTACGAGCAGTACTTC. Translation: CASSQGTDRSYEQYF.

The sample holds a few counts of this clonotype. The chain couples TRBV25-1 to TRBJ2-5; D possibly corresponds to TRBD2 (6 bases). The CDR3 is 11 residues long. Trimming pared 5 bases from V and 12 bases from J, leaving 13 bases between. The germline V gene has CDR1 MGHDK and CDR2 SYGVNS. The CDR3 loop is CASSTRRGKYF. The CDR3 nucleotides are TGTGCCAGCAGTACACGCCGGGGGAAGTACTTC. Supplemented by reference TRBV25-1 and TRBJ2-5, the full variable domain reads EADIYQTPRYLVIGTGKKITLECSQTMGHDKMYWYQQDPGMELHLIHYSYGVNSTEKGDLSSESTVSRIRTEHFPLTLESARPSHTSQYLCASSTRRGKYFGPGTRLLVL.

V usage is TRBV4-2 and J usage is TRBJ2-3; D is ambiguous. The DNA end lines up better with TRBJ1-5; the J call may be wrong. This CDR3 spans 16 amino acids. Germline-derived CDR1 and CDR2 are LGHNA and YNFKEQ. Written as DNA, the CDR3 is TGTGCCAGCAGCCAAGATCTCCAGGCTAGCACAGATACGCAGCATTTT. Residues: CASSQDLQASTDTQHF.

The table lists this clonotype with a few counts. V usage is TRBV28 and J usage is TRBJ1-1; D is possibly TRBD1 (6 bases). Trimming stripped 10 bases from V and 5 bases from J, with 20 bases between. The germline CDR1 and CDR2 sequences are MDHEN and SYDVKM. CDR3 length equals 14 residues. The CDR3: CATDSLDRRTEAFF. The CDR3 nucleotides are TGTGCCACCGACTCCCTGGACAGAAGGACTGAAGCTTTCTTT.

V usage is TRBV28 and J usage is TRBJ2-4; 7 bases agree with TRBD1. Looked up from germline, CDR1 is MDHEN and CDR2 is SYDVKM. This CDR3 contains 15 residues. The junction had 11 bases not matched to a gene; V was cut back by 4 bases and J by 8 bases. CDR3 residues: CASSYDRQGGHIQYF. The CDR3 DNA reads TGTGCCAGCAGTTACGACCGACAGGGCGGACACATTCAGTACTTC.

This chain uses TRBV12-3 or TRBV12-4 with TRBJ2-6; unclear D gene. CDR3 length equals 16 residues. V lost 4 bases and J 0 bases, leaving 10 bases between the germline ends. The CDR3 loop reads CASSSGPYSGANVLTF. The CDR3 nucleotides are TGTGCCAGCAGTTCCGGGCCGTACTCTGGGGCCAACGTCCTGACTTTC.

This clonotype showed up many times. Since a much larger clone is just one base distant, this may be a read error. CDR3 sequence (DNA): TGTGCCAGCAGTTTAATGGTTAACACTGAAGCTTTCTTT. Amino acid sequence: CASSLMVNTEAFF. The rearrangement joins TRBV27 to TRBJ1-1; D unresolved. This CDR3 region has 13 residues. V was shortened by 2 bases and J by 2 bases, with 6 bases between the two germline ends. Germline CDR1 is MNHEY and CDR2 is SMNVEV (reference sequence).

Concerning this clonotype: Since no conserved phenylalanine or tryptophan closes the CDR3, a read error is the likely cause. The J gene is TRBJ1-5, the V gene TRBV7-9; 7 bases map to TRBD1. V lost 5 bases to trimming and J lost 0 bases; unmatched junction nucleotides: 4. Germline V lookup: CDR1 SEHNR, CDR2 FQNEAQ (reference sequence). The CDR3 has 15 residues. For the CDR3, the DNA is TGTGCCAGCAGCGACGGGACAGCTAGCAATCAGCCCCAGCATTCT. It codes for CASSDGTASNQPQHS.